The entry below gives a single TCR beta chain sequence along with its context. These data belong to a study of technical replicates of blood from a handful of donors. Only in-frame clones appear in the TCRdb table, and some are missing; sequencing was by immunoSEQ multiplex PCR. The data hold about 70,000 clones, with roughly nine tenths observed a single time. The CDR3 extends over 14 amino acids. Looked up from germline, CDR1 is LGHNA and CDR2 is YNFKEQ. The V and J ends lost 0 bases and 4 bases respectively, with 7 bases between them. Material: PBMCs. The V and J genes are TRBV4-2 and TRBJ2-1; D gene unclear. This clonotype was sampled from a human donor in good health. Some clones in this sample may be carry-over from other donors' samples. CDR3 sequence (DNA): TGTGCCAGCAGCCAAGAATTTGCGTACAATGAGCAGTTCTTC. This translates into CASSQEFAYNEQFF.